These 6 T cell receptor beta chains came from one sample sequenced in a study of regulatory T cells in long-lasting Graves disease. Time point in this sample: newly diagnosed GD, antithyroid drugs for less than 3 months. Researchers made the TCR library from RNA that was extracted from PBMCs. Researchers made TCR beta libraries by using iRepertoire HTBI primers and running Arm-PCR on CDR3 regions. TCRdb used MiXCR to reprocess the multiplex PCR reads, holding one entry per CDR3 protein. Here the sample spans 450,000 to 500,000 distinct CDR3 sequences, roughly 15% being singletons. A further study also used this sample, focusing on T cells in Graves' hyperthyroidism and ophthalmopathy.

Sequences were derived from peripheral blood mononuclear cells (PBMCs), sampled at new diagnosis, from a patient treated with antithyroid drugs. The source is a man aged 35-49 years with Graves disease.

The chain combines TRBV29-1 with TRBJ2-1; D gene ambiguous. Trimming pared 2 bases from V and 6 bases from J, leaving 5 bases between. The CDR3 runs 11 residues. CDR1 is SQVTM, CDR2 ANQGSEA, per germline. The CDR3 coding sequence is TGCAGCGTTGAATTAGCCAATGAGCAGTTCTTC. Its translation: CSVELANEQFF.

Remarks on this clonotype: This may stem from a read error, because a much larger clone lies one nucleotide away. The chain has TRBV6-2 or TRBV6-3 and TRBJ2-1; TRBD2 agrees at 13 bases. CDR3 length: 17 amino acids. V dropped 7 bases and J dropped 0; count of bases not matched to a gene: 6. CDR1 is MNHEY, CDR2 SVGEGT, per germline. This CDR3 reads CASTPGTSGISYNEQFF. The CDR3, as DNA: TGTGCCAGCACTCCAGGGACTAGCGGGATCTCCTACAATGAGCAGTTCTTC.

DNA of the CDR3: TGTGCCACCAGTGATATAGGGGATGAGCAGTTCTTC. The encoded protein is CATSDIGDEQFF. This chain uses TRBV24-1 with TRBJ2-1; D perhaps matches TRBD1 (5 bases). The ends were cut back, 3 bases at V and 8 bases at J, with 7 bases in the middle. This CDR3 is built from 12 residues. The V gene's germline CDR1 is KGHDR and CDR2 SFDVKD.

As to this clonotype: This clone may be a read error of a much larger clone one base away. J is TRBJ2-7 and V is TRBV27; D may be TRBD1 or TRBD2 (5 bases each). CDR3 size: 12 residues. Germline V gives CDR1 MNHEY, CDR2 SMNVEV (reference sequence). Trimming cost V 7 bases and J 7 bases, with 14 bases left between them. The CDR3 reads CASMIGAHEQYF. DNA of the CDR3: TGTGCCAGCATGATCGGGGCCCATGAGCAGTACTTC.

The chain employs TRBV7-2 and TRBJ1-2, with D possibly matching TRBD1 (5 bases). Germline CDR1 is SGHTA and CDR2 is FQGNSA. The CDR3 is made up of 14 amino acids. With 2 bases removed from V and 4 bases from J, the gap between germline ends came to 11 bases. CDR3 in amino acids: CASSLKSGTYGYTF. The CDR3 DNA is TGTGCCAGCAGCTTAAAATCCGGGACCTATGGCTACACCTTC.

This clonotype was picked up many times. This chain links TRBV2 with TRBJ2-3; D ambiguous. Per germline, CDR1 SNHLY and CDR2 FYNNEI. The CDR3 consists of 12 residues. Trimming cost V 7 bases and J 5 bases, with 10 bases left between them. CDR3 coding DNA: TGTGCCAGCACCTACGACCGAGATACGCAGTATTTT. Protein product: CASTYDRDTQYF. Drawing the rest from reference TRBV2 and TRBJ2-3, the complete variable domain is EPEVTQTPSHQVTQMGQEVILRCVPISNHLYFYWYRQILGQKVEFLVSFYNNEISEKSEIFDDQFSVERPDGSNFTLKIRSTKLEDSAMYFCASTYDRDTQYFGPGTRLTVL.